This record concerns one T cell receptor (beta chain) sequence. As yet, its antigen is unknown. The sample comes from a study of T-cell memory formation after mild COVID-19. Study summary: The TCR clusters were mostly specific to one donor.

TCRdb re-called the 5' RACE reads through MiXCR, storing one row per CDR3 protein. The sample includes roughly 410,000 distinct CDR3 sequences, 20% to 30% of them seen just once. CDR1 and CDR2 from the germline V gene are SGHTA and FQGTGA. Losses at the gene ends were 5 bases for V and 0 bases for J; bases not matched to a gene: 8. The CDR3 is 16 amino acids. Study results and caveats: Contracting CD4+ clones sat mainly in CM and EM; CD8+ in EMRA.

The gene calls are TRBV7-3 and TRBJ1-2, with 8 positions matching TRBD1. The source is an adult woman who had mild COVID-19 (a few samples of this study predate the infection). Cell type and time point are not known. Sequencing was carried out using PBMCs or a T cell subset sorted from them (not recorded which). Written as DNA, the CDR3 is TGTGCCAGCAGCCTACGACAGGGGATAGCTAACTATGGCTACACCTTC. This translates into CASSLRQGIANYGYTF.